This T cell receptor (beta chain) comes out of a study of T-cell memory formation after mild COVID-19. Overall study results and limits: The CD4+ clones that contracted clustered mainly within CM and EM, and the CD8+ clones concentrated in EMRA.

The germline gives CDR1 MNHEY, CDR2 SVGEGT. Trimming cost V 4 bases and J 0 bases, with 13 bases left between them. The CDR3 is 16 amino acids. Only a few counts were recorded for this clonotype. What it binds is not known. Barcoded TCR alpha and TCR beta cDNA libraries with UMIs came from 5'RACE using constant-segment primers. TCRdb processed the 5' RACE reads anew with MiXCR; each CDR3 protein has one entry. The sample has roughly 190,000 distinct CDR3 sequences; 8% to 11% are singletons. This clonotype was obtained from a man aged 18-30 years who had mild COVID-19 (a few samples of this study predate the infection). Cell type and time point are not known. The sequenced material came from PBMCs or a T cell subset sorted from them (not recorded which). The chain is built from TRBV6-2 or TRBV6-3 and TRBJ1-5; D gene uncertain. In DNA form, the CDR3 reads TGTGCCAGCAGTTCTCCGGCTACCTATAGCAATCAGCCCCAGCATTTT. As protein: CASSSPATYSNQPQHF.